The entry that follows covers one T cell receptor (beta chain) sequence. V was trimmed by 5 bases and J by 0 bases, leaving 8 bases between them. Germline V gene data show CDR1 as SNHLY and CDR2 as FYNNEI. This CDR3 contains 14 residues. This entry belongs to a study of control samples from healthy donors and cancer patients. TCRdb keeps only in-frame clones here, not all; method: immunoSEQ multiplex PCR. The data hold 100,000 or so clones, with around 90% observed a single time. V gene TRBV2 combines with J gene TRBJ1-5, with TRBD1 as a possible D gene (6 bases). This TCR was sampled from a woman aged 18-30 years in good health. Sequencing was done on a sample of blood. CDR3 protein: CASSPDSSNQPQHF. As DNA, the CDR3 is TGTGCCAGCAGTCCGGACAGTAGCAATCAGCCCCAGCATTTT.